Sequencing of this TCR beta chain was carried out in a study of shared clonotypes between healthy human individuals. Study-wide points: Non-shared clonotypes displayed generation probabilities falling below those of clonotypes present in all four donors.

The assay was run at deep level. The repertoire was sequenced with immunoSEQ multiplex PCR; TCRdb's copy has only in-frame clones and lacks some. The profile shows approximately 2.3 million clones, approximately 93% of them singletons. A remark on this clone: Its cognate antigen is unknown. This specimen includes other DNA sequences encoding the same CDR3.

With 5 bases removed from V and 4 bases from J, the gap between germline ends came to 5 bases. The CDR3 spans 12 residues. Germline V gene lookup returns CDR1 SGHTA and CDR2 FQGNSA. The sample comprised naive CD4+ T cells from PBMCs. Regarding subset: CD45RA+ positively selected. V is TRBV7-2 and J is TRBJ1-4; the D is unclear. This receptor was obtained from a man in his late teens or twenties in good health. Some clones in this sample may be carry-over from other donors' samples. CDR3 nucleotide sequence: TGTGCCAGCAGCCGACTTAATGAAAAACTGTTTTTT. This translates into CASSRLNEKLFF.